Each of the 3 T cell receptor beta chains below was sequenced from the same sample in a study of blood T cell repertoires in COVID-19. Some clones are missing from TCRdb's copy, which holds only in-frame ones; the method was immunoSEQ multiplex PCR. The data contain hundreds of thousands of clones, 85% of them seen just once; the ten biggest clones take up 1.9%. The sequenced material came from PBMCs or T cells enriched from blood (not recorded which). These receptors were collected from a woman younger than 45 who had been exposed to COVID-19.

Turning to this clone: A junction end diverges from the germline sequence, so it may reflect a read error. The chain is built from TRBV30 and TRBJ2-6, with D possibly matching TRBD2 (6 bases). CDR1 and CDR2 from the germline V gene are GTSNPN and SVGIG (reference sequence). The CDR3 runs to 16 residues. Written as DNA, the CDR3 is TGTGCCTGGAGCCGGGACTCTCTCTCTGGGGCCAACGTCTTGACTTTC. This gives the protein CAWSRDSLSGANVLTF.

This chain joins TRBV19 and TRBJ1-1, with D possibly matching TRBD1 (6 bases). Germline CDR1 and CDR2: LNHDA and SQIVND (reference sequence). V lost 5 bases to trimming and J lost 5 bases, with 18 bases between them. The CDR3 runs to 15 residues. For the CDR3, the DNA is TGTGCCAGTAGTTCACGGACAGCTGGAACTACTGAAGCTTTCTTT. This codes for CASSSRTAGTTEAFF.

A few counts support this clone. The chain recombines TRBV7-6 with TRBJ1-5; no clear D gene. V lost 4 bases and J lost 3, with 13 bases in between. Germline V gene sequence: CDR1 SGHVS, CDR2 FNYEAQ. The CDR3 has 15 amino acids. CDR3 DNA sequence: TGTGCCAGCAGCTCCCAAGCGGGAGACAATCAGCCCCAGCATTTT. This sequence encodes CASSSQAGDNQPQHF.